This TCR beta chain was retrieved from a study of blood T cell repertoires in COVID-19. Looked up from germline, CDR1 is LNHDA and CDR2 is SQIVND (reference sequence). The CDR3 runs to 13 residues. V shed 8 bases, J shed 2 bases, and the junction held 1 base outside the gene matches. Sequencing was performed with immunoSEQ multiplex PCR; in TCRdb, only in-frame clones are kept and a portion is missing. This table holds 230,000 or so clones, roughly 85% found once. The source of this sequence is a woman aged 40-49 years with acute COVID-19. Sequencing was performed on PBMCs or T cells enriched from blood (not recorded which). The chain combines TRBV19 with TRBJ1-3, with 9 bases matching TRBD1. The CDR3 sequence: CASGTGTGNTIYF. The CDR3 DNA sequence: TGTGCCAGTGGGACAGGGACTGGAAACACCATATATTTT.